Each of the 6 T cell receptor beta chains below was sequenced from the same sample in a study of control samples from healthy donors and cancer patients. TCRdb's table, derived via immunoSEQ multiplex PCR, lists solely in-frame clones and lacks some. Seen here are 120,000 to 150,000 clones, 93% observed once, and the top ten hold roughly 5.5%. The sample comprised blood. These receptors were obtained from a man aged 18-30 years in good health.

This clone was recorded a few times. The chain has TRBV6-5 and TRBJ1-2; D gene uncertain. Germline V gene data show CDR1 as MNHEY and CDR2 as SVGAGI. Trimming removed 0 bases at V and 5 bases at J, with 7 bases between. The CDR3 loop spans 13 amino acids. This CDR3 reads CASSYSIEYGYTF. The CDR3 nucleotides are TGTGCCAGCAGTTACTCAATCGAATATGGCTACACCTTC.

V gene TRBV30 combines with J gene TRBJ2-5; 10 nucleotides align to TRBD2. CDR3 length: 15 amino acids. V dropped 1 base and J dropped 5; count of bases not matched to a gene: 7. Germline V gene sequence: CDR1 GTSNPN, CDR2 SVGIG (reference sequence). The DNA of the CDR3 is TGTGCCTGGAGTGCAACTAGCGGGACGGGTGAGACCCAGTACTTC. Translating gives CAWSATSGTGETQYF. Full variable domain (missing parts from reference TRBV30 and TRBJ2-5): SQTIHQWPATLVQPVGSPLSLECTVEGTSNPNLYWYRQAAGRGLQLLFYSVGIGQISSEVPQNLSASRPQDRQFILSSKKLLLSDSGFYLCAWSATSGTGETQYFGPGTRLLVL.

The V call is TRBV7-9, the J call TRBJ2-2; D call uncertain. Germline V gives CDR1 SEHNR, CDR2 FQNEAQ (reference sequence). V gave up 1 base and J gave up 7 bases, with 7 bases separating them. This CDR3 comprises 13 residues. The CDR3 bases are TGTGCCAGCAGCTTAGGGTACCTCGGGGAGCTGTTTTTT. This translates into CASSLGYLGELFF.

The count of this clone is one. The rearrangement links TRBV4-1 to TRBJ1-2, with a possible D match to TRBD1 (5 bases). The germline V gene has CDR1 MGHRA and CDR2 YSYEKL. The CDR3 runs to 19 residues. Trimming removed 0 bases from V and 0 bases from J, with 20 bases in between. CDR3 nucleotides: TGCGCCAGCAGCCAAGAGCCGTGGGGTCGGGACCCAGCTAACTATGGCTACACCTTC. Translating it yields CASSQEPWGRDPANYGYTF.

The rearrangement links TRBV6-1 to TRBJ1-2; 7 bases are a match to TRBD1. Trimming cost V 3 bases and J 7 bases; bases outside gene matches: 8. Germline V gene data show CDR1 as MNHNS and CDR2 as SASEGT. The CDR3 has 14 residues. The chain's CDR3 is CASSDSGTVFGYTF. The CDR3 DNA is TGTGCCAGCAGTGATTCCGGGACAGTCTTTGGCTACACCTTC.

The CDR3 DNA reads as TGTGCCAGTAGTATAGAGCCCATGAGAGGAGAAAAACTGTTTTTT. Translating it yields CASSIEPMRGEKLFF. The chain has TRBV19 and TRBJ1-4; D call uncertain. V shed 0 bases and J shed 8 bases, with 13 bases lying between them. Germline CDR1 and CDR2: LNHDA and SQIVND (reference sequence). The CDR3 has 15 residues.